This TCR beta chain was captured by sequencing in a study of beta chain features in type 1 diabetes. About the study: The patients were much like the healthy donors in age, gender and cell yields.

What was sequenced were expressed TCRB transcripts, since all of the isolated RNA had been reverse transcribed. Data came from immunoSEQ multiplex PCR; TCRdb stores just in-frame clones and leaves some out. The sample shows around 290,000 clones, around 7.3% of them seen only once. Germline V gene lookup returns CDR1 KGHSH and CDR2 LQKENI. The CDR3 totals 15 residues. V gave up 3 bases and J gave up 2 bases; unmatched junction bases: 4. The sample taken for sequencing was central memory CD4+ T cells from blood. This chain joins TRBV18 and TRBJ2-3, with TRBD1 identical over 8 bases. This clonotype originated in a woman in her late teens or twenties in good health. The CDR3 DNA reads TGTGCCAGCTCACCGACAGGGGACATCACAGATACGCAGTATTTT. This encodes CASSPTGDITDTQYF.